Following are 23 T cell receptor beta chains from one sample sequenced in a study of CD8 T cells in Susac syndrome. RNA amounts of about 0.45 to 1 ug underwent reverse transcription with random hexamers. TCRdb re-analysed the immunoSEQ multiplex PCR reads in MiXCR, keeping a single row per CDR3 protein. The data show 95,000 to 150,000 distinct CDR3 sequences, with just under 95% seen just once and about 0.28% held by the top ten. The specimen sequenced was CD8+ T cells from PBMCs. The receptors stem from a human donor with Susac syndrome.

The J gene is TRBJ2-3, the V gene TRBV19; the D gene is possibly TRBD2 (6 bases). The CDR3 sequence is 15 residues long. Germline CDR1 reads LNHDA; CDR2 reads SQIVND (reference sequence). V dropped 2 bases and J dropped 1 base, with 10 bases sitting between them. The CDR3 spells CASSIQGGGTDTQYF. CDR3 coding DNA: TGTGCCAGTAGTATACAGGGCGGGGGCACAGATACGCAGTATTTT.

This chain uses TRBV4-1 with TRBJ2-7; 7 positions agree with TRBD2. The V gene end was trimmed by 3 bases and the J gene end by 3 bases; junction bases not matched to a gene: 5. Per the germline V gene, CDR1 is MGHRA and CDR2 is YSYEKL. This CDR3 is built from 14 residues. For the CDR3, the DNA is TGCGCCAGCAGCCAGACTAGCTCAAGCTACGAGCAGTACTTC. It specifies CASSQTSSSYEQYF.

V usage is TRBV4-3 and J usage is TRBJ2-1, with D uncertain. Per the germline V gene, CDR1 is LGHNA and CDR2 is YSLEER. V lost 1 base and J 4 bases, leaving 5 bases between the germline ends. The CDR3 length is 13 residues. The CDR3 DNA reads TGCGCCAGCAGCCAAGGCAGTTACAATGAGCAGTTCTTC. This translates into CASSQGSYNEQFF.

The chain has TRBV19 and TRBJ1-2; TRBD1 matches at 7 bases. Germline CDR1 LNHDA, CDR2 SQIVND (reference sequence). The CDR3 covers 12 residues. V lost 8 bases, J lost 2 bases, and 2 bases stayed unmatched. The CDR3 DNA is TGTGCCAGTTGGGACAGCAACTATGGCTACACCTTC. Protein sequence: CASWDSNYGYTF.

V usage is TRBV28 and J usage is TRBJ2-3; no clear D gene. CDR3 length equals 13 residues. Trimming pared 1 base from V and 3 bases from J, leaving 5 bases between. Germline V gene lookup returns CDR1 MDHEN and CDR2 SYDVKM. In DNA, the CDR3 is TGTGCCAGCAGTTTATCAGTTACAGATACGCAGTATTTT. It translates to CASSLSVTDTQYF.

The chain uses TRBV4-2 and TRBJ2-3, with D unclear. Germline V CDR1 and CDR2: LGHNA, YNFKEQ. The V end lost 3 bases, the J end lost 1 base, and 8 bases lay between the germline ends. The CDR3 has 14 residues. Here the CDR3 DNA reads TGTGCCAGCAGCCAGTCACATGGCACAGATACGCAGTATTTT. Protein product: CASSQSHGTDTQYF.

This chain connects TRBV20-1 to TRBJ2-1; D remains unclear. Trimming took off 6 bases at V and 5 bases at J, with 5 bases between the two ends. Germline CDR1 is DFQATT and CDR2 is SNEGSKA (reference sequence). This CDR3 region has 10 residues. The CDR3 DNA sequence: TGCAGTGCCCTAGACAATGAGCAGTTCTTC. Its translation: CSALDNEQFF.

This clonotype was counted a few times. The chain joins TRBV6-5 to TRBJ2-3, with 7 nucleotides matching TRBD1. CDR1 and CDR2 from the germline V gene are MNHEY and SVGAGI. The J segment lost 1 base and the V segment lost 2 bases, leaving 0 bases of the junction unmatched. This CDR3 region has 14 residues. CDR3 amino acids: CASSYGQGTDTQYF. For the CDR3, the DNA is TGTGCCAGCAGTTACGGACAGGGCACAGATACGCAGTATTTT.

The CDR3 is CASSLKPGRHTDTQYF. The CDR3 DNA sequence: TGTGCCAGCAGTTTAAAACCGGGACGCCACACAGATACGCAGTATTTT. The V and J genes are TRBV27 and TRBJ2-3, with D perhaps matching TRBD1 or TRBD2 (5 bases each). The CDR3 consists of 16 residues. The V end lost 2 bases, the J end lost 2 bases, and 14 bases lay between the germline ends. Germline lookup yields CDR1 MNHEY and CDR2 SMNVEV (reference sequence).

The chain recombines TRBV29-1 with TRBJ2-7; TRBD1 aligns across 10 bases. V lost 6 bases and J lost 6; bases outside the gene matches: 5. CDR3 length: 12 residues. Germline-derived CDR1 and CDR2 are SQVTM and ANQGSEA. For the CDR3, the DNA is TGCAGCGTGACAGGGGGCCCAGGCGAGCAGTACTTC. Encoded protein: CSVTGGPGEQYF.

The chain couples TRBV29-1 to TRBJ1-2; TRBD1 might be the D (6 bases). CDR1 and CDR2 (germline): SQVTM, ANQGSEA. This CDR3 is 12 amino acids long. V was trimmed by 3 bases and J by 6 bases, leaving 11 bases between them. CDR3 region: CSVERAGDGYTF. CDR3 DNA sequence: TGCAGCGTTGAGAGGGCAGGGGATGGCTACACCTTC.

The chain uses TRBV27 and TRBJ1-5; D is perhaps TRBD1 (5 bases). The V gene lost 7 bases and the J gene lost 0 bases, with 13 bases spanning the gap. This CDR3 is built from 15 residues. Germline values: CDR1 MNHEY, CDR2 SMNVEV (reference sequence). For the CDR3, the DNA is TGTGCCAGCAACCCAGGGACTTATAGCAATCAGCCCCAGCATTTT. Encoded protein: CASNPGTYSNQPQHF.

The chain links TRBV10-3 to TRBJ1-2, with D uncertain. CDR3 length equals 11 residues. V lost 7 bases and J 4 bases, leaving 7 bases between the germline ends. Germline V gene data show CDR1 as ENHRY and CDR2 as SYGVKD. CDR3 residues: CAIMEVYGYTF. CDR3 nucleotides: TGTGCCATCATGGAGGTCTATGGCTACACCTTC.

V gene TRBV6-2 or TRBV6-3 combines with J gene TRBJ1-2, with 10 bases aligning to TRBD1. CDR1 and CDR2 (germline): MNHEY, SVGEGT. The junction had 8 bases not matched to a gene; V was cut back by 2 bases and J by 8 bases. There are 15 residues in the CDR3. The CDR3 here is CASSYRGTGVHGYTF. In DNA form, the CDR3 reads TGTGCCAGCAGTTACCGCGGGACAGGGGTCCACGGCTACACCTTC.

V is TRBV7-2 and J is TRBJ2-7, with 10 nucleotides matching TRBD1. This CDR3 region has 17 residues. In germline, CDR1 is SGHTA, CDR2 FQGNSA. The junction had 14 bases not matched to a gene; V was cut back by 5 bases and J by 4 bases. The CDR3 here is CASSAHPGTGATYEQYF. In nucleotides, the CDR3 is TGTGCCAGCAGCGCGCACCCCGGGACAGGGGCGACTTACGAGCAGTACTTC.

The chain is built from TRBV15 and TRBJ2-1; D remains ambiguous. V gave up 5 bases and J gave up 5 bases, with 13 bases separating them. The CDR3 consists of 14 residues. CDR1 and CDR2 from the germline V gene are LNHNV and YYDKDF (reference sequence). CDR3 sequence reads: CATSGSDTDNEQFF. The CDR3 DNA reads TGTGCCACCAGCGGGTCCGACACCGACAATGAGCAGTTCTTC.

The V gene is TRBV19, the J gene TRBJ2-1; no firm D call. The CDR3 has 12 residues. Germline-derived CDR1 and CDR2 are LNHDA and SQIVND (reference sequence). V gave up 2 bases and J gave up 7 bases, with 6 bases separating them. DNA of the CDR3: TGTGCCAGTAGTATATCGGATAATGAGCAGTTCTTC. Translated, it gives CASSISDNEQFF.

This clonotype was observed a single time. The V gene is TRBV12-3 or TRBV12-4, the J gene TRBJ1-5; TRBD1 matches at 7 bases. J lost 7 bases, V lost 3 bases, and 6 bases had no gene match. The CDR3 loop spans 14 amino acids. CDR3 DNA sequence: TGTGCCAGCAGTTTCGGGACAGAACGGCAGCCCCAGCATTTT. It encodes CASSFGTERQPQHF.

V is TRBV15 and J is TRBJ1-1, with 9 bases aligning to TRBD1. Germline trimming cut 5 bases from V and 4 bases from J; bases unmatched to any gene: 5. Germline assignment: CDR1 LNHNV and CDR2 YYDKDF (reference sequence). The CDR3 runs 14 residues. This chain's CDR3 is CATSGRTGATEAFF. The CDR3 DNA sequence: TGTGCCACCAGCGGGCGGACAGGGGCCACTGAAGCTTTCTTT. Full variable domain (remainder filled in from reference TRBV15 and TRBJ1-1): DAMVIQNPRYQVTQFGKPVTLSCSQTLNHNVMYWYQQKSSQAPKLLFHYYDKDFNNEADTPDNFQSRRPNTSFCFLDIRSPGLGDTAMYLCATSGRTGATEAFFGQGTRLTVV.

The J gene is TRBJ2-2, the V gene TRBV2; tentative D call: TRBD1 (5 bases). The CDR3 is 15 residues long. V dropped 3 bases and J dropped 4 bases, with 12 bases sitting between them. CDR1 and CDR2 (germline): SNHLY, FYNNEI. CDR3 DNA: TGTGCCAGCAGTGATTTGGGGCTTGGCACCGGGGAGCTGTTTTTT. Amino acids: CASSDLGLGTGELFF.

V gene TRBV9 combines with J gene TRBJ2-3; 8 nucleotides align to TRBD1. The junction had 5 bases not matched to a gene; V was cut back by 4 bases and J by 4 bases. This CDR3 is built from 14 residues. Germline values: CDR1 SGDLS, CDR2 YYNGEE. CDR3 loop: CASSPQGAADTQYF. The CDR3 nucleotides are TGTGCCAGCAGCCCCCAGGGGGCCGCAGATACGCAGTATTTT.

This chain joins TRBV29-1 and TRBJ2-6; perhaps TRBD2 as D (7 bases). The CDR3 runs 15 residues. V dropped 4 bases and J dropped 3 bases, with 13 bases sitting between them. The germline CDR1 and CDR2 sequences are SQVTM and ANQGSEA. The CDR3 here is CSVGGGRDGANVLTF. In nucleotides, the CDR3 is TGCAGCGTTGGGGGGGGCAGGGATGGGGCCAACGTCCTGACTTTC.

V and J are TRBV7-9 and TRBJ2-7, with 8 bases fitting TRBD1. Unmatched junction bases numbered 8, after V lost 6 bases and J lost 1 base. CDR1 and CDR2 (germline): SEHNR, FQNEAQ (reference sequence). This CDR3 is built from 15 residues. CDR3 protein: CASSYGQGTSYEQYF. CDR3 in DNA: TGTGCCAGCAGTTACGGACAGGGAACATCCTACGAGCAGTACTTC.